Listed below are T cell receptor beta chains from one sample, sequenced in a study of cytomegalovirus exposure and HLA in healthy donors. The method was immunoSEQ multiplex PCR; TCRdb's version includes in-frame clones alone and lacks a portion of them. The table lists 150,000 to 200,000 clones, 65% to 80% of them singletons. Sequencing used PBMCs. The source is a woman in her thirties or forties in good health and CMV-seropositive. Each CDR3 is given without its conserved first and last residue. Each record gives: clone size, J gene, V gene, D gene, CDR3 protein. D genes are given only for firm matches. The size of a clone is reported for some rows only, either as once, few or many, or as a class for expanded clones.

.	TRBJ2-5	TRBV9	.	ASSAPDSQGETQY
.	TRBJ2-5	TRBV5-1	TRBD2	ASSVGHSGRGQETQY
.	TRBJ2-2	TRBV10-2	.	ASQDPGVNTGELF
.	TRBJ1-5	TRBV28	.	ASSRTDQPQH
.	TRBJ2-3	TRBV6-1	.	ASSDPEGVHGDTQY
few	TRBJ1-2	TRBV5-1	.	ASRIQGGDSGYT
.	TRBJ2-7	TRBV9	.	ASSVAMEGGGPGEQY
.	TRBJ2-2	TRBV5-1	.	ASRLGVADTGELF
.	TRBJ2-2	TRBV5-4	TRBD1	ASSLGTGGGGTGELF
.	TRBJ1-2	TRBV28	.	ASSFRSQGGYT
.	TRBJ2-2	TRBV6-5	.	ASSRKGQLTGELF
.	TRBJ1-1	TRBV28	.	ASLYSGATEAF
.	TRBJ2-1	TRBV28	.	ASSLFSTGSNEQF
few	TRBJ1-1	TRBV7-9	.	ASSLQGPDTEAF
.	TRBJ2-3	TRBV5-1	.	ASSATSTDTQY
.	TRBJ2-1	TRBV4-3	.	ASSQEPSDRDNEQF
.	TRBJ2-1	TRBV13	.	ASSSSPRSWEQF
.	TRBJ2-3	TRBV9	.	ASSGGVGTQY
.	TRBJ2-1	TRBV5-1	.	ASSLDTFYNEQF
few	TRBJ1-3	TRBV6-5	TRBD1	ASSYDRAHSGNTIY
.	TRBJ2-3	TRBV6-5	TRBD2	ASSSRLAGGRDTQY
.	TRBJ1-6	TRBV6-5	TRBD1	ASSYGWGQGNSPLH
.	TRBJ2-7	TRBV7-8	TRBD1	ASSSTGGEQY
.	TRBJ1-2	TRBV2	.	ASSSGQGGYGYT
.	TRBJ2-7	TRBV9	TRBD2	ASSVAPSGGITPYEQY
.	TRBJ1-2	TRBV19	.	ASSIPGNYGYT
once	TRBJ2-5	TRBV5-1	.	ASSLVPDQETQY
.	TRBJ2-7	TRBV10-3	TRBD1	AISGTGGSYEQY
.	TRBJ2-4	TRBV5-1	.	ASSRQGDKNIQY
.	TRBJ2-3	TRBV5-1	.	ASSGLGDTQY
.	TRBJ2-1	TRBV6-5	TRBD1	ASSWGTGNEQF
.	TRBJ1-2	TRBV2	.	ASSEMQGLGYT
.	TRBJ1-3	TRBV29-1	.	TWRVCGNTIY
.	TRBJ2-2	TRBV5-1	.	ASTAYTGANTGELF
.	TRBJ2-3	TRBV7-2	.	ASSFVGAYTDTQY